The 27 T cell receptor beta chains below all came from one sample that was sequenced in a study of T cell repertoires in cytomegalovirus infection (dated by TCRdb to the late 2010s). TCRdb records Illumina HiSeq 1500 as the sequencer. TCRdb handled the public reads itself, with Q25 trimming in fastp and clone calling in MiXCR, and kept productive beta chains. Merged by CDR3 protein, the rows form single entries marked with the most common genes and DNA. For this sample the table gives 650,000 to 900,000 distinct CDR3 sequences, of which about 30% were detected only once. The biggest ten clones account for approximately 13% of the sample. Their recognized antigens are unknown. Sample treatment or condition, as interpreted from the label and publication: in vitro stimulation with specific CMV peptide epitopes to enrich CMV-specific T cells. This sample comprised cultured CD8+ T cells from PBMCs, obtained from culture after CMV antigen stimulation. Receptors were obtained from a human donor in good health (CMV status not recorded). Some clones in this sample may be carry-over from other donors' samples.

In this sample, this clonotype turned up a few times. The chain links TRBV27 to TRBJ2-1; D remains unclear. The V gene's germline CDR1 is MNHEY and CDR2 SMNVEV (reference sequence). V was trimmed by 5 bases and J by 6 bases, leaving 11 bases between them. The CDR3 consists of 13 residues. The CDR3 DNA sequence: TGTGCCAGCAGTCCGTCCGGACGCAATGAGCAGTTCTTC. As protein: CASSPSGRNEQFF.

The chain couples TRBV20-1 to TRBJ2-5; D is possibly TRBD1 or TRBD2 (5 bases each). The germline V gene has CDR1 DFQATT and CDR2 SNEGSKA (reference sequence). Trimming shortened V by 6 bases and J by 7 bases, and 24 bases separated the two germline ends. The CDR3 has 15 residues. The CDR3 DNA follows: TGCAGTGCCCACCCCCCGGGGCAGTCCCTTTGGACCCAGTACTTC. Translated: CSAHPPGQSLWTQYF.

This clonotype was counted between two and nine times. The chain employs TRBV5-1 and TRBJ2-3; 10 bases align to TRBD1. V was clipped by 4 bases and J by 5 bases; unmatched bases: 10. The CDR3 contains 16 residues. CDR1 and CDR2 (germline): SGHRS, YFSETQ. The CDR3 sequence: CASSPRDRGTKDTQYF. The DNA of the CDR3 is TGCGCCAGCAGCCCCCGGGACAGGGGCACGAAAGATACGCAGTATTTT.

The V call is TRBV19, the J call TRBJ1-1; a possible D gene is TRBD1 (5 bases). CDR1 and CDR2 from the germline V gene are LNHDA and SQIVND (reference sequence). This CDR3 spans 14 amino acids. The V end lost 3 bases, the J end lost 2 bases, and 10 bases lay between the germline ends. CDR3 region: CASSIIGGNTEAFF. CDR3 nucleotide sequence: TGTGCCAGTAGTATCATTGGGGGAAACACTGAAGCTTTCTTT. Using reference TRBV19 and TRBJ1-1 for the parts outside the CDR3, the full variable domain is DGGITQSPKYLFRKEGQNVTLSCEQNLNHDAMYWYRQDPGQGLRLIYYSQIVNDFQKGDIAEGYSVSREKKESFPLTVTSAQKNPTAFYLCASSIIGGNTEAFFGQGTRLTVV.

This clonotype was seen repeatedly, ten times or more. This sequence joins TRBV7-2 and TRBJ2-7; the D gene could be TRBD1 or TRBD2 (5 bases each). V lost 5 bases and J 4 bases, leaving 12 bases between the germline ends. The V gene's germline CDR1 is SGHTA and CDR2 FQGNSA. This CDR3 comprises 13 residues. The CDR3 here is CASSPGGKYEQYV. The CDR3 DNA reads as TGTGCCAGCAGCCCTGGGGGAAAGTACGAGCAGTACGTC.

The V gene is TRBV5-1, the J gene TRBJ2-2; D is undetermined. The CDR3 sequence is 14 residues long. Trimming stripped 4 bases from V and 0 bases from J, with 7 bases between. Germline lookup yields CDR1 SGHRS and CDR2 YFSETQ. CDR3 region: CASSHVPNTGELFF. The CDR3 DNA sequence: TGCGCCAGCAGCCACGTCCCGAACACCGGGGAGCTGTTTTTT.

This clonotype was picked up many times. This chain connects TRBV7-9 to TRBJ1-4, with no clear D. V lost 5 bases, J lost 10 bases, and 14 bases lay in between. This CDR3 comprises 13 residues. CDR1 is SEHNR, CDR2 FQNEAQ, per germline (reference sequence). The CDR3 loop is CASSPRSEGKLFF. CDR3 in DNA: TGTGCCAGCAGCCCCCGGTCCGAGGGAAAACTGTTTTTT.

DNA of the CDR3: TGTGCCAGCAGCCACAGGACCTACGAGCAGTACTTC. Its translation: CASSHRTYEQYF. The J gene is TRBJ2-7, the V gene TRBV7-9; a weak D match, TRBD1 (5 bases). CDR3 size: 12 residues. The ends were cut back, 5 bases at V and 2 bases at J, with 7 bases in the middle. Germline CDR1 and CDR2: SEHNR and FQNEAQ (reference sequence).

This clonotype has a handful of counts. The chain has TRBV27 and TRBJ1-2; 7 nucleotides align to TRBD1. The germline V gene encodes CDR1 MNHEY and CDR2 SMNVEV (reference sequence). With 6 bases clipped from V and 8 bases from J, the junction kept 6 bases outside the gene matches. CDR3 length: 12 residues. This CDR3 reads CASRQGRGGYTF. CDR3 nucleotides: TGTGCCAGCAGACAGGGGAGGGGAGGCTACACCTTC.

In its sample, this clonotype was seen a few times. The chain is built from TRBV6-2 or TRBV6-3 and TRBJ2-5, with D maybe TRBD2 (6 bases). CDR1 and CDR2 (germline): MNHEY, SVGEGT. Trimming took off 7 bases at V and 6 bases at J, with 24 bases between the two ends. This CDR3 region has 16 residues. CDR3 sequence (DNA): TGTGCCAGCATCTCTCCCAGCACGGGACTCCAGAAGACCCAGTACTTC. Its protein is CASISPSTGLQKTQYF.

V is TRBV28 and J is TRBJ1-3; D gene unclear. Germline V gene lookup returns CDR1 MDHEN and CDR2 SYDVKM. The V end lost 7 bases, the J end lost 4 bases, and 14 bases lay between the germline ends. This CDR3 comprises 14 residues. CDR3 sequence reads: CASNKGLGGNTIYF. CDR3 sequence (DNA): TGTGCCAGCAATAAAGGGCTCGGGGGAAACACCATATATTTT.

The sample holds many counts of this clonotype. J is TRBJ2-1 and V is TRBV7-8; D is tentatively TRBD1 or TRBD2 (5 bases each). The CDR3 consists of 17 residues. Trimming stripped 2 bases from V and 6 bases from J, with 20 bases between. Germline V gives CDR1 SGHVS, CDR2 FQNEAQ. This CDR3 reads CASSLSSLLVRGNEQFF. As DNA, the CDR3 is TGTGCCAGCAGCTTAAGCAGCCTACTAGTAAGGGGCAATGAGCAGTTCTTC. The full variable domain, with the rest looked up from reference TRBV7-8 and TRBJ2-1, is GAGVSQSPRYKVAKRGQDVALRCDPISGHVSLFWYQQALGQGPEFLTYFQNEAQLDKSGLPSDRFFAERPEGSVSTLKIQRTQQEDSAVYLCASSLSSLLVRGNEQFFGPGTRLTVL.

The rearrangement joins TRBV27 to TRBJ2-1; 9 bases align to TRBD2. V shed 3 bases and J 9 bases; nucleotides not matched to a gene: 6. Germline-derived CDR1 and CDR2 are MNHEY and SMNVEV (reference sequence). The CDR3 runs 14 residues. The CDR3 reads CASSLTGGGGEQFF. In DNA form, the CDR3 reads TGTGCCAGCAGTTTGACTGGCGGGGGGGGTGAGCAGTTCTTC.

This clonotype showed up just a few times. The CDR3 coding sequence is TGTGCCAGCACCAGGGGACAGACTAGCACAGATACGCAGTATTTT. Its protein product is CASTRGQTSTDTQYF. The chain is built from TRBV27 and TRBJ2-3; TRBD1 matches at 7 bases. CDR1 MNHEY and CDR2 SMNVEV come from the germline V gene (reference sequence). There are 15 residues in the CDR3. V shed 7 bases and J 0 bases; nucleotides not matched to a gene: 7.

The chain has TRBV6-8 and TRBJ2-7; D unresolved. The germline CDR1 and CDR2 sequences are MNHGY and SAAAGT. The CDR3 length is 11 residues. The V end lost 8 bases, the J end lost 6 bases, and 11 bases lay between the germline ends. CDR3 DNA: TGTGCCAGCGCTCTCGGACCCGAGCAGTACTTC. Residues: CASALGPEQYF.

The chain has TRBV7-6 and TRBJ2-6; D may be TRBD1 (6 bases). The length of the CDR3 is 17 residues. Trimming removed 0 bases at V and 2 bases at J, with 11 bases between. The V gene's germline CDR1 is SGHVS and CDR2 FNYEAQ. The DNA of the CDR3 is TGTGCCAGCAGCTTAGCACCCGAGGGGGCTGGGGCCAACGTCCTGACTTTC. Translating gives CASSLAPEGAGANVLTF.

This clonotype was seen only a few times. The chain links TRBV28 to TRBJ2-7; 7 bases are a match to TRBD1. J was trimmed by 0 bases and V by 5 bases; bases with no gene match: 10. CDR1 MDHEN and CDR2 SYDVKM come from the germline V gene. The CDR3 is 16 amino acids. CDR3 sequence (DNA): TGTGCCAGCAGTAACCAATGGACAGGCAACTCCTACGAGCAGTACGTC. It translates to CASSNQWTGNSYEQYV.

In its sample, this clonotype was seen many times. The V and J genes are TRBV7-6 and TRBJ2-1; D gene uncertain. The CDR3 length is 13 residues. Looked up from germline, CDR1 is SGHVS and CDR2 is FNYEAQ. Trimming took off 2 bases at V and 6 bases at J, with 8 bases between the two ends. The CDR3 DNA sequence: TGTGCCAGCAGCTTATTATCGGGCAATGAGCAGTTCTTC. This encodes CASSLLSGNEQFF.

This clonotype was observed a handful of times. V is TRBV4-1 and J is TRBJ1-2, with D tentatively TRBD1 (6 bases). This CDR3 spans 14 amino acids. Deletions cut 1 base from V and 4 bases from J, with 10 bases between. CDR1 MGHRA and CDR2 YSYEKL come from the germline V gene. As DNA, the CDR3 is TGCGCCAGCAGCCAAGCCGGGACACCCTATGGCTACACCTTC. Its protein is CASSQAGTPYGYTF.

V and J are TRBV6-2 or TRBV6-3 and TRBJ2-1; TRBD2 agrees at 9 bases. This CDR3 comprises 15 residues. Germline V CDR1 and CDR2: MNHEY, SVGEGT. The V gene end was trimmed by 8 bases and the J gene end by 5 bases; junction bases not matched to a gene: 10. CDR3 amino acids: CASDKRGAINNEQFF. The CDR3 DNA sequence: TGTGCCAGCGATAAGCGGGGGGCTATCAACAATGAGCAGTTCTTC.

CDR3 protein: CASSSPRGGIDGYTF. The CDR3 bases are TGTGCCAGCAGCTCCCCTCGTGGAGGGATAGATGGCTACACCTTC. This rearrangement joins TRBV7-2 to TRBJ1-2; D not certain. The germline V gene encodes CDR1 SGHTA and CDR2 FQGNSA. Trimming shortened V by 4 bases and J by 6 bases, and 18 bases separated the two germline ends. The CDR3 is 15 residues long.

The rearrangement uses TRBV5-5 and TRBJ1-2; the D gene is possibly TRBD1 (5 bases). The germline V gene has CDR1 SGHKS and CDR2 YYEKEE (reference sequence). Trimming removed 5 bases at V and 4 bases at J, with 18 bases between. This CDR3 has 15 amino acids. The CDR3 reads CASRLRDGSFYGYTF. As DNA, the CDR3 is TGTGCCAGCAGACTCCGGGACGGATCGTTCTATGGCTACACCTTC.

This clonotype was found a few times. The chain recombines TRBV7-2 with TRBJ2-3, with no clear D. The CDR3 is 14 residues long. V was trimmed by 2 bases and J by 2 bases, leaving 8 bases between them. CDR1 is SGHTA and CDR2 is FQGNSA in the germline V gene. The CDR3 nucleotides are TGTGCCAGCAGCTTATCCGGTACCACAGATACGCAGTATTTT. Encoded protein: CASSLSGTTDTQYF.

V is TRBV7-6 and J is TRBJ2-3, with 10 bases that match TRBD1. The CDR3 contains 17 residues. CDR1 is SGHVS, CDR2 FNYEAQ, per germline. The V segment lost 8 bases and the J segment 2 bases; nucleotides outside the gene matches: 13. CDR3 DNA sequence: TGTGCCAGCGGTTCCGCGACAGGGGGCGTGTTCACAGATACGCAGTATTTT. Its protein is CASGSATGGVFTDTQYF.

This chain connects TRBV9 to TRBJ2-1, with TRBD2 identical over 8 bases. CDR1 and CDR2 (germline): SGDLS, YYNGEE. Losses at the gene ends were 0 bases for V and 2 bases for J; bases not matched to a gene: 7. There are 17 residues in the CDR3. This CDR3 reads CASSVDRGGLTYNEQFF. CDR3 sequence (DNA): TGTGCCAGCAGCGTAGACCGCGGGGGGCTGACCTACAATGAGCAGTTCTTC.

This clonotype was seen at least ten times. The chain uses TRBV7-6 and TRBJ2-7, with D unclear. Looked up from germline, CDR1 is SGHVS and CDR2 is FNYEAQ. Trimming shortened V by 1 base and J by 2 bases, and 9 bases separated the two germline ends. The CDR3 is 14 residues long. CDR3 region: CASSLEIYTYEQYF. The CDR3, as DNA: TGTGCCAGCAGCTTAGAAATATACACCTACGAGCAGTACTTC.

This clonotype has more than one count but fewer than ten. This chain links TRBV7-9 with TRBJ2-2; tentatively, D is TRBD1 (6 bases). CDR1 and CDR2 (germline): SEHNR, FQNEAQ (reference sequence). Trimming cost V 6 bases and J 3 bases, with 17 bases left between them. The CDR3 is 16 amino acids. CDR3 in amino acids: CASSSPRDIYTGELFF. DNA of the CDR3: TGTGCCAGCAGTTCACCTCGGGACATTTACACCGGGGAGCTGTTTTTT.